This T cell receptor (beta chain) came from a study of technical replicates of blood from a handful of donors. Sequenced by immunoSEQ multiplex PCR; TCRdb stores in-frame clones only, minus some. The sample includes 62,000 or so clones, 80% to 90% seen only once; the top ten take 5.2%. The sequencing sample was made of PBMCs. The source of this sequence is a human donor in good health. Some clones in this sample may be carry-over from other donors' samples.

CDR3 residues: CASSAPLREVGDNEQFF. CDR3 sequence (DNA): TGTGCCAGCAGCGCACCACTGCGGGAGGTAGGCGACAATGAGCAGTTCTTC. The chain combines TRBV5-6 with TRBJ2-1, with 8 nucleotides matching TRBD2. The CDR3 loop spans 17 amino acids. V was pared by 4 bases and J by 5 bases, with 14 bases of the junction left unmatched. Per the germline V gene, CDR1 is SGHDT and CDR2 is YYEEEE.